This T cell receptor (beta chain) was sequenced in a study of T cell repertoires in cytomegalovirus infection. This clonotype was detected many times. Its target is unknown. Findings and caveats of the study: Carriers of CMV plus the relevant HLA were identified by cumulative public TCR beta family frequency. Dominating the ex vivo response were HLA-C-restricted CMV-specific TCR beta clonotypes.

CDR3 length: 14 residues. The V gene's germline CDR1 is MDHEN and CDR2 SYDVKM. The V end was cut by 3 bases, the J end by 0 bases, with 6 bases between. TCRdb ran MiXCR on the reads and lists one entry per CDR3 protein. The sample includes under 130,000 distinct CDR3 sequences, roughly 41% of them seen just once. The sample was CD8+ T cells from cultured PBMCs, taken from culture after CMV antigen stimulation. The chain recombines TRBV28 with TRBJ1-5, with TRBD1 as a possible D gene (5 bases). This clonotype was sampled from a human donor in good health (CMV status not recorded). Some clones in this sample may be carry-over from other donors' samples. The CDR3 here is CASSLGGSNQPQHF. In DNA, the CDR3 is TGTGCCAGCAGTTTGGGGGGTAGCAATCAGCCCCAGCATTTT.